What follows are 4 T cell receptor beta chains derived from one specimen sequenced in a study of blood T cell repertoires in COVID-19. Only in-frame clones appear in the TCRdb table, and some are missing; sequencing was by immunoSEQ multiplex PCR. The repertoire holds just under 150,000 clones, with roughly 84% as singletons. The sample was peripheral blood. The origin of the receptors is a human donor with acute or convalescent COVID-19. The donor label of this sample is uncertain.

The chain employs TRBV7-6 and TRBJ2-3, with D possibly matching TRBD2 (5 bases). The CDR3 loop spans 16 amino acids. Germline values: CDR1 SGHVS, CDR2 FNYEAQ. V was shortened by 1 base and J by 1 base, with 12 bases between the two germline ends. CDR3 loop: CASSLGGVEGTDTQYF. The DNA of the CDR3 is TGTGCCAGCAGCTTAGGTGGGGTGGAGGGCACAGATACGCAGTATTTT.

The genes are TRBV28 and TRBJ2-5; TRBD2 is a possible D gene (7 bases). The germline V gene has CDR1 MDHEN and CDR2 SYDVKM. V was clipped by 0 bases and J by 3 bases, with 20 bases between them. This CDR3 region has 18 residues. In DNA form, the CDR3 reads TGTGCCAGCAGTTTATGGGGGCTACAGGGAGGGTGGAAAGAGACCCAGTACTTC. This gives the protein CASSLWGLQGGWKETQYF.

The table lists this clone with a count of one. This chain uses TRBV6-1 with TRBJ1-2; a possible D gene is TRBD1 (6 bases). Germline V CDR1 and CDR2: MNHNS, SASEGT. This CDR3 is built from 12 residues. Trimming pared 2 bases from V and 8 bases from J, leaving 9 bases between. CDR3 coding DNA: TGTGCCAGCAGTGAATCAGGGGTCGGCTACACCTTC. Its protein is CASSESGVGYTF.

The rearrangement uses TRBV5-4 and TRBJ2-1, with 11 bases identical to TRBD2. V lost 1 base and J lost 7; bases outside the gene matches: 13. CDR3 length: 18 residues. In germline, CDR1 is SGHNT, CDR2 YYREEE (reference sequence). Here the CDR3 reads CASSLIWSSGRAGNEQFF. The CDR3 DNA reads as TGTGCCAGCAGCTTGATATGGAGTAGCGGGAGGGCCGGGAATGAGCAGTTCTTC.